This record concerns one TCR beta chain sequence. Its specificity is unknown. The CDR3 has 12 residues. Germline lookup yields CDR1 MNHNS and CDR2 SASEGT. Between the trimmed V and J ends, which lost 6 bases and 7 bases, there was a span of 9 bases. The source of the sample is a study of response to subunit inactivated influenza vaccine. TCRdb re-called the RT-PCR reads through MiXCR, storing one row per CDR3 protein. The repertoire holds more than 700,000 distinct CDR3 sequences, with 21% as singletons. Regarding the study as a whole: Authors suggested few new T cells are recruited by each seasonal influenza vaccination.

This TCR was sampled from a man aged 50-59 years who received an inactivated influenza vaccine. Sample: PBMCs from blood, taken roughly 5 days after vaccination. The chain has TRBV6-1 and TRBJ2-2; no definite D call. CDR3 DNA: TGTGCCAGCAGGTTAGAAGTCGGGGAGCTGTTTTTT. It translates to CASRLEVGELFF.